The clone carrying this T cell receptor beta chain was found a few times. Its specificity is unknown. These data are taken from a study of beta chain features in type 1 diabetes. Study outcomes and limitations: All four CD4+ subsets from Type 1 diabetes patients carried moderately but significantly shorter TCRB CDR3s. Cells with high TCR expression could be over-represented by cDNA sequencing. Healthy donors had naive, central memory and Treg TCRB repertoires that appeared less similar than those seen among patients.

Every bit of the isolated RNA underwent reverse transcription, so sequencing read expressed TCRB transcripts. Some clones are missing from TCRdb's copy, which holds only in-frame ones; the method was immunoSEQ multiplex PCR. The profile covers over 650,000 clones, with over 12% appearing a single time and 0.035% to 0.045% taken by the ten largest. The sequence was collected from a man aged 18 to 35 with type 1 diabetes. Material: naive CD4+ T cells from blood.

This chain's CDR3 is CASRGRRAGWTDTQYF. The CDR3 DNA sequence: TGTGCCAGTAGAGGGCGTCGCGCAGGGTGGACAGATACGCAGTATTTT. This chain joins TRBV19 and TRBJ2-3; possibly TRBD1 for D (5 bases). The V gene lost 6 bases and the J gene lost 3 bases, with 19 bases spanning the gap. This CDR3 spans 16 amino acids. CDR1 and CDR2 (germline): LNHDA, SQIVND (reference sequence).